A selection of T cell receptor beta chains follows, all from one sample in a study of blood T cells in healthy people across ages. TCRdb ran MiXCR on the 5' RACE reads and lists one entry per CDR3 protein. The table records about 580,000 distinct CDR3 sequences, less than 60% of them present only once. The material sequenced was blood. These receptors originate from a man older than 75 in good health. CDR3s leave out the opening cysteine and the closing phenylalanine or tryptophan.

TRBV12-3/TRBV12-4	TRBJ2-1	ASSLGTSGGAHEQF
TRBV7-2	TRBJ2-1	ASSLAGGSTTRVSRKQF
TRBV20-1	TRBJ2-1	SARLAGGREQF
TRBV6-2/TRBV6-3	TRBJ1-4	ASSQPSQGAEKLF
TRBV9	TRBJ2-1	ASSGHVLAGPGGEQF
TRBV5-1	TRBJ2-7	ASAVGGDREQY
TRBV10-3	TRBJ1-2	AISAGQGNYGYT
TRBV9	TRBJ1-1	ASSVASNTEAF
TRBV5-6	TRBJ2-3	ASSVGQGSDTQY
TRBV7-9	TRBJ1-4	ASSPSGAKLF